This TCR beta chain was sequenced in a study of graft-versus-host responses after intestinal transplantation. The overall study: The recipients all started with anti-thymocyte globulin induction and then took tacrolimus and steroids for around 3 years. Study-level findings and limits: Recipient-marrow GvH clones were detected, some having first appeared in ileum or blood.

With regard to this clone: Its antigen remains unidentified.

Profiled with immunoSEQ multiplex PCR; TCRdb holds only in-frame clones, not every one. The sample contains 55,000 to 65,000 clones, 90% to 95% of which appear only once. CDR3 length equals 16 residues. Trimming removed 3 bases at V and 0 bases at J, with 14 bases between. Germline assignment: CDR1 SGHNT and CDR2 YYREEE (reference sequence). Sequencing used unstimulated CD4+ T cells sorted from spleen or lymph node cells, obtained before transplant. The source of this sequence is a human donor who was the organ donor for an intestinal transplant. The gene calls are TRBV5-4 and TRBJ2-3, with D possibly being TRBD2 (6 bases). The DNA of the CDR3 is TGTGCCAGCAGCTCCTACCTACTAGCTAGCACAGATACGCAGTATTTT. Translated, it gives CASSSYLLASTDTQYF.